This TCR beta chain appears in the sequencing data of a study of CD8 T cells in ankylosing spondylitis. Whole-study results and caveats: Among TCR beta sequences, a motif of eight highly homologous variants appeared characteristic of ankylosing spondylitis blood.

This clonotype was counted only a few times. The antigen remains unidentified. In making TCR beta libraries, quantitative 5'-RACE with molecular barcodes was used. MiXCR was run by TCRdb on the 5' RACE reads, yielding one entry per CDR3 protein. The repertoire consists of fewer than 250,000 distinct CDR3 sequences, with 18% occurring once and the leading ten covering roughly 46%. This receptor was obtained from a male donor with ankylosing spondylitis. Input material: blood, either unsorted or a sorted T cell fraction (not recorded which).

CDR3 in DNA: TGTGCCAGCAGTTTCGACGGGGCGAACACTGAAGCTTTCTTT. It yields the protein CASSFDGANTEAFF. This rearrangement joins TRBV12-3 or TRBV12-4 to TRBJ1-1; TRBD1 is a possible D gene (5 bases). The V gene lost 3 bases and the J gene lost 1 base, with 9 bases spanning the gap. This CDR3 has 14 amino acids.